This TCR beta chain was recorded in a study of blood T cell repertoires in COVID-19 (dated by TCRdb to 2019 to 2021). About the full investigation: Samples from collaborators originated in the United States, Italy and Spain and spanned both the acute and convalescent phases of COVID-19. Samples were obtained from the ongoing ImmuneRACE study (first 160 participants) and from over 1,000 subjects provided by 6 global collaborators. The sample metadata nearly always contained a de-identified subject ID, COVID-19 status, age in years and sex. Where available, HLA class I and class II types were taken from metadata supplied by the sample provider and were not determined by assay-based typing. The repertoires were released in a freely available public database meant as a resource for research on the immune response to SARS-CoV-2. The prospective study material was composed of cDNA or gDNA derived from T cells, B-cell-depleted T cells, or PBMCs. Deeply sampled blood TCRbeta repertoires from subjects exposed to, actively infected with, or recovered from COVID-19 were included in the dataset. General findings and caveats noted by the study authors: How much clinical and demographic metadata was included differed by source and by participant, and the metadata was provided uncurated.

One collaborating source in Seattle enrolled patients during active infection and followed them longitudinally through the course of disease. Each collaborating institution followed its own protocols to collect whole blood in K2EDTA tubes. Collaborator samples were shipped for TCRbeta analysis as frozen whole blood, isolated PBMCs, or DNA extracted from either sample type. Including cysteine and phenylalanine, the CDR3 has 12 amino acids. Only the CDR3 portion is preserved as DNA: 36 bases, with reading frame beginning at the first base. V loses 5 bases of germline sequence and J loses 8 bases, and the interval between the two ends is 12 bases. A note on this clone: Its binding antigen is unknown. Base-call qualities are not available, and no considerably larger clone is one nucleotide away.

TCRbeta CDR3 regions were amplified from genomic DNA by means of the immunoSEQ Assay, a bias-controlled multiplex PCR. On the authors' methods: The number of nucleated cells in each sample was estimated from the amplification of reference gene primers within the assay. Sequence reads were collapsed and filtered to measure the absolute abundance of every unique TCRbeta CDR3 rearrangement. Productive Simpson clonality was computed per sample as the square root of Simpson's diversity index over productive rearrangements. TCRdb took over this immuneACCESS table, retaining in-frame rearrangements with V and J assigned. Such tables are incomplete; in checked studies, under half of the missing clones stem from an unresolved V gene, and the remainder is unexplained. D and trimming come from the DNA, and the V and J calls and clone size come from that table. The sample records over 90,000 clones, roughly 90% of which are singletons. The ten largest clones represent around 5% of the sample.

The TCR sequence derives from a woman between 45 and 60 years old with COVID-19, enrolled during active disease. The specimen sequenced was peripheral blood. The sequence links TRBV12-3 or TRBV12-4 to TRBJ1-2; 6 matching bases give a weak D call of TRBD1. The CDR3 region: CASSGRGGGYTF. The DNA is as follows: TGTGCCAGCAGTGGGCGTGGGGGCGGCTACACCTTC.